This TCR beta chain was captured by sequencing in a study of early T cells in non-severe SARS-CoV-2 infection. About the research overall: Sequencing targeted bulk RNA from unsorted whole blood, leaving chains unpaired. The study's findings and limits: There was a bias toward anti-spike CD8 responses in VDJdb matching, which missed private and CD4 specificities.

Turning to this clonotype: The antigen remains unidentified.

The TCR library protocol was used to attach unique molecular identifiers. These identifiers were attached to individual cDNA molecules. TCRdb reanalysed the 5' RACE reads using MiXCR and keeps one entry per CDR3 protein. This table has around 110,000 distinct CDR3 sequences, approximately 10% appearing once. The TCR originated in an adult who was a healthcare worker with PCR-confirmed SARS-CoV-2 infection or an uninfected control (not recorded which). The material sequenced was whole blood.

This chain's CDR3 is CASGGTYNEQFF. The DNA for the CDR3 is TGTGCCAGCGGCGGGACCTACAATGAGCAGTTCTTC. This chain joins TRBV28 and TRBJ2-1, with a possible D match to TRBD2 (6 bases). V lost 8 bases and J lost 2, with 7 bases in between. The CDR3 runs 12 residues. The germline V gene encodes CDR1 MDHEN and CDR2 SYDVKM.